These 15 T cell receptor beta chains were sequenced from one sample in a study of blood T cell repertoires in COVID-19. The data were produced by immunoSEQ multiplex PCR, yet TCRdb's version contains in-frame clones alone and is incomplete. Of roughly 200,000 clones in the sample, 86% were seen once. The source material was PBMCs or T cells enriched from blood (not recorded which). The receptors were sampled from a woman in her thirties or forties with acute COVID-19.

V and J are TRBV19 and TRBJ1-5, with D hard to call. The germline CDR1 and CDR2 sequences are LNHDA and SQIVND (reference sequence). V was clipped by 1 base and J by 4 bases, with 11 bases between them. This CDR3 is built from 15 residues. The CDR3 reads CASSIGEGGNQPQHF. The DNA of the CDR3 is TGTGCCAGTAGTATAGGGGAAGGAGGAAATCAGCCCCAGCATTTT.

The gene calls are TRBV2 and TRBJ1-2; D is unclear. Deletions cut 8 bases from V and 0 bases from J, with 16 bases between. Germline V gives CDR1 SNHLY, CDR2 FYNNEI. The CDR3 is 15 amino acids. The CDR3 nucleotides read TGTGCCAGCGCCCAGGAAGGGAGAACTAACTATGGCTACACCTTC. Its translation is CASAQEGRTNYGYTF.

The chain employs TRBV29-1 and TRBJ1-5; no clear D gene. The germline gives CDR1 SQVTM, CDR2 ANQGSEA. The ends were cut back, 4 bases at V and 7 bases at J, with 8 bases in the middle. This CDR3 has 11 amino acids. Here the CDR3 reads CSVGASQPQHF. The CDR3 region has the DNA TGCAGCGTTGGAGCATCCCAGCCCCAGCATTTT.

V usage is TRBV7-3 and J usage is TRBJ2-3; D is unresolved. CDR3 length: 14 amino acids. Germline V CDR1 and CDR2: SGHTA, FQGTGA. Between the trimmed V and J ends, which lost 1 base and 4 bases, there was a span of 9 bases. The CDR3 bases are TGTGCCAGCAGCTTAATCGGCGGTGCAGATACGCAGTATTTT. Its protein product is CASSLIGGADTQYF.

The gene calls are TRBV5-8 and TRBJ2-2; D is unresolved. The CDR3 is 10 residues long. The V end lost 4 bases, the J end lost 13 bases, and 8 bases lay between the germline ends. Germline values: CDR1 SGHTS, CDR2 YDEGEE. This CDR3 reads CASSPFPLFF. The CDR3 coding sequence is TGTGCCAGCAGCCCCTTCCCGCTGTTTTTT.

This chain links TRBV25-1 with TRBJ2-7; 12 nucleotides align to TRBD1. The CDR3 has 15 residues. V shed 4 bases, J shed 3 bases, and the junction held 4 bases outside the gene matches. From germline, CDR1 is MGHDK and CDR2 SYGVNS. CDR3 sequence (DNA): TGTGCCAGCAGTGGTGGGGACAGGGGGCACTACGAGCAGTACTTC. Its translation: CASSGGDRGHYEQYF.

The chain recombines TRBV10-3 with TRBJ1-2; TRBD1 matches at 11 bases. CDR3 size: 14 residues. Trimming cost V 6 bases and J 7 bases; bases outside gene matches: 7. Germline V gene sequence: CDR1 ENHRY, CDR2 SYGVKD. DNA of the CDR3: TGTGCCATCAGCCTTGGACAGGGGGCAGGTGGCTACACCTTC. It codes for CAISLGQGAGGYTF.

The chain has TRBV5-1 and TRBJ2-6; 7 positions match TRBD1. The V and J ends lost 4 bases and 4 bases, in that order; junction bases with no gene match: 5. Germline V gene sequence: CDR1 SGHRS, CDR2 YFSETQ. The CDR3 sequence is 15 residues long. CDR3 sequence: CASSPTGAGANVLTF. The DNA of the CDR3 is TGCGCCAGCAGCCCAACAGGGGCCGGGGCCAACGTCCTGACTTTC.

V usage is TRBV7-9 and J usage is TRBJ2-1; 13 bases line up with TRBD2. Germline lookup yields CDR1 SEHNR and CDR2 FQNEAQ (reference sequence). This CDR3 contains 15 residues. J gave up 4 bases and V 5 bases, and 2 bases lay outside the gene matches. CDR3 protein: CASSPGLAGYNEQFF. CDR3 DNA sequence: TGTGCCAGCAGCCCGGGACTAGCGGGATACAATGAGCAGTTCTTC.

The rearrangement joins TRBV12-3 or TRBV12-4 to TRBJ1-2; D is unclear. This CDR3 is 13 amino acids long. Deletions cut 3 bases from V and 4 bases from J, with 9 bases between. The DNA for the CDR3 is TGTGCCAGCAGTTTTATCCGGAGCTATGGCTACACCTTC. The encoded protein is CASSFIRSYGYTF.

The J gene is TRBJ1-1, the V gene TRBV27; possibly TRBD1 for D (6 bases). CDR3 size: 11 residues. Germline CDR1 reads MNHEY; CDR2 reads SMNVEV (reference sequence). Trimming shortened V by 10 bases and J by 8 bases, and 14 bases separated the two germline ends. The CDR3 coding sequence is TGTGCCACCGCGAACAGGGCAGAAGCTTTCTTT. This gives the protein CATANRAEAFF.

The J gene is TRBJ1-5, the V gene TRBV7-9, with TRBD1 as a possible D gene (6 bases). The CDR3 sequence is 15 residues long. Per germline, CDR1 SEHNR and CDR2 FQNEAQ (reference sequence). V lost 5 bases, J lost 3 bases, and 14 bases lay in between. The chain's CDR3 is CASSLGDTANQPQHF. The DNA for the CDR3 is TGTGCCAGCAGCCTGGGGGACACTGCCAATCAGCCCCAGCATTTT.

This clone was observed once. The chain links TRBV5-8 to TRBJ1-5; perhaps TRBD1 as D (5 bases). This CDR3 contains 15 residues. V was cut by 7 bases and J by 5 bases, with 19 bases left in between. The germline gives CDR1 SGHTS, CDR2 YDEGEE. CDR3 sequence (DNA): TGTGCCAGCTGGTCCGGAGAGCGGGGACATCAGCCCCAGCATTTT. It encodes CASWSGERGHQPQHF.

This rearrangement joins TRBV30 to TRBJ1-1; D gene uncertain. The ends were cut back, 7 bases at V and 4 bases at J, with 16 bases in the middle. The germline gives CDR1 GTSNPN, CDR2 SVGIG (reference sequence). This CDR3 region has 13 residues. The CDR3, as DNA: TGTGCCTCCTCGACAAATCCGATCACTGAAGCTTTCTTT. This gives the protein CASSTNPITEAFF.

This chain uses TRBV25-1 with TRBJ2-7, with 8 bases identical to TRBD1. The CDR3 consists of 14 residues. Losses at the gene ends were 3 bases for V and 4 bases for J; bases not matched to a gene: 5. Germline values: CDR1 MGHDK, CDR2 SYGVNS. The CDR3 protein is CASSESGGAYEQYF. CDR3 sequence (DNA): TGTGCCAGCAGTGAGTCAGGGGGCGCTTACGAGCAGTACTTC.